The rows below give T cell receptor beta chains drawn from one sample of a study of cytomegalovirus exposure and HLA in healthy donors. The table came from immunoSEQ multiplex PCR; TCRdb's copy has only in-frame clones and leaves some out. The sample contains tens of thousands of clones, around 77% of which appear only once. The material sequenced was PBMCs. These receptors came from a woman between 40 and 55 years old in good health and CMV-seropositive. Both conserved end residues are part of each CDR3. Each record gives: J gene, V gene, CDR3 protein.

>TRBJ1-1|TRBV11-2
CASSSVQGRTEAFF
>TRBJ2-7|TRBV18
CASSPIGTVRNEQYF
>TRBJ1-1|TRBV27
CASSLHPGRAGDTEAFF
>TRBJ2-5|TRBV6-1
CASSGPIAGVGETQYF
>TRBJ1-1|TRBV5-4
CASSQQDRNTEAFF
>TRBJ1-2|TRBV19
CASSIRVENYGYTF
>TRBJ2-7|TRBV6-1
CASTPSPAYEQYF
>TRBJ1-6|TRBV5-1
CASSQGQGENSPLHF
>TRBJ2-4|TRBV30
CAWSVGAGGQNIQYF
>TRBJ1-1|TRBV2
CASDPGRTITEAFF
>TRBJ2-3|TRBV15
CATSPGREADTQYF
>TRBJ2-5|TRBV6-1
CASSAGQGGETQYF
>TRBJ1-5|TRBV2
CASSEIQGDQPQHF
>TRBJ2-1|TRBV10-3
CAISVSNEQFF
>TRBJ2-7|TRBV27
CASSLTSGSGEQYF
>TRBJ1-5|TRBV5-6
CASSITGSNQPQHF
>TRBJ1-4|TRBV9
CASSVGRSFDNEKLFF
>TRBJ2-5|TRBV5-1
CASSLDRYQETQYF
>TRBJ2-5|TRBV2
CASSGQAKETQYF
>TRBJ2-3|TRBV7-2
CASTSGGMNTQYF
>TRBJ2-3|TRBV5-6
CASSLVGGGVLWSDTQYF
>TRBJ2-7|TRBV5-4
CASAAGVAETYEQYF
>TRBJ1-3|TRBV14
CASSLDSGNTIYF
>TRBJ2-1|TRBV7-2
CASSLGGSAYNEQFF
>TRBJ1-4|TRBV5-1
CASSFGDRVDEKLFF
>TRBJ1-2|TRBV19
CASMSGAGNGYPF
>TRBJ2-1|TRBV6-1
CASSGSRGRAQVEQFF
>TRBJ1-2|TRBV6-6
CASSYTGTGGYGYTF
>TRBJ2-7|TRBV5-6
CASSLVEGFAYEQYF
>TRBJ2-5|TRBV28
CASSPDVVGRFQETQYF
>TRBJ1-6|TRBV7-9
CASSRTGPPLESLHF
>TRBJ2-2|TRBV6-4
CASRRDFNTGELFF
>TRBJ1-4|TRBV5-6
CASSLFATGAFATNEKLFF
>TRBJ1-3|TRBV2
CASSEAPLNGVNGNTIYF
>TRBJ1-2|TRBV6-5
CASRETGTVDGYTF
>TRBJ2-7|TRBV28
CASISGGITDEQYF
>NA|TRBV29-1
CSVEDRGRGRSYEQYF
>TRBJ2-7|TRBV28
CASSTTVEQYF
>TRBJ1-2|TRBV4-1
CASSQATEPTNYGYTF
>TRBJ2-7|TRBV29-1
CSVETLYREAYEQYF
>TRBJ1-4|TRBV5-1
CASRVGDSNEKLFF
>TRBJ1-1|TRBV5-8
CASSFRLGNTEAFF
>TRBJ2-5|TRBV5-1
CASSLEARYQETQYF
>TRBJ2-5|TRBV5-6
CASSLGTGSMETQYF
>TRBJ1-1|TRBV30
CAWSVLDSNTEAFF
>TRBJ2-7|TRBV6-1
CASSGLYEQYF